The present entry profiles one T cell receptor beta chain with its context. Its target antigen remains unknown. Base quality data are lacking; no much larger clone is found one base away. The cohort comprised 710 or so healthy bone marrow donors. At the time of sampling, all cohort members were nominally healthy, though unrecorded immune exposures were likely present. The donor was CMV seropositive and was included in the group of almost 300 seropositive cohort members. A peripheral blood sample was collected from each donor, and TCR beta sequencing was performed on peripheral blood mononuclear cells. Genomic DNA extraction from the blood cell samples was performed with the Qiagen DNeasy Blood Extraction Kit. The library was made by the immunoSEQ multiplex PCR assay. A mixture of 60 forward primers for TCR Vbeta segments and 13 reverse primers for TCR Jbeta segments was used in the multiplex PCR. The CDR3 region of rearranged TCR beta genes was amplified from genomic DNA with a multiplex PCR assay. The Illumina HiSeq System was used to sequence the amplified TCR beta libraries as 87-base-pair reads. The authors' analysis ran thus. A later analysis counted tens of millions of unique TCR beta chains across the 650 to 700 repertoires, and approximately 11 million of these chains were shared by at least two donors. To remove PCR and sequencing errors, raw reads were error-corrected and collapsed into unique sequences using a nearest-neighbor algorithm that merged closely related sequences. To assign V, D and J gene segments, CDR3 sequences were aligned to IMGT reference sequences. Each retained sequence needed at least a six-nucleotide match to both a V gene segment and a J gene segment. A rearrangement was called productive if the CDR3 had no stop codons and remained in frame with V and J, and every other rearrangement was called non-productive. Following IMGT convention, CDR3 was defined as the stretch from the second conserved V-encoded cysteine to the conserved J-encoded phenylalanine. In an earlier analysis of around 600 of the donors, sequences lacking an unambiguous match to a single V gene segment were excluded. An earlier analysis of a few hundred of the donors classified V segments as functional when productive rearrangements were above 56.7% and as segregating when the standard deviation between donors was above 5%. A statistical classification framework was developed to diagnose cytomegalovirus status using the catalog of TCR beta chain sequences. A later analysis assigned V and J genes by comparing TCR nucleotide sequences with IMGT/GENE-DB human TR gene sequences. A later analysis assigned CDR3 sequences and most-parsimonious VDJ recombination scenarios with the TCRdist pipeline. In a later analysis, each TCR beta chain was defined by its CDR3 amino acid sequence together with its V-gene family, and reads lacking a unique V-gene family were excluded. As a way to deal with suspected cross-contamination and a sequencing artifact, a later analysis dropped approximately 590 nucleotide sequences that were highly shared and had low generation probability. In a later analysis, a clonal expansion index for each public chain was calculated from normalized within-repertoire ranks of inferred template counts. A later analysis computed generation probabilities with a VDJ recombination model fitted to out-of-frame rearrangements, and checked the results against IGoR. In a later analysis, hypergeometric tests were used to score TCR-TCR, TCR-HLA and TCR-CMV co-occurrence, with a repertoire-size bias correction applied to TCR pairs. False discovery rates were estimated in a later analysis by permuting HLA or CMV assignments 20 times. In a later analysis, co-occurring TCRs were grouped with DBSCAN, and TCRdist sequence similarity was added when clustering was performed within HLA-allele-positive subsets. Repertoires with fewer than 30,000 or more than 120,000 public chains, plus five repertoires with anomalous nucleotide sharing, were excluded from co-occurrence clustering. The source is immuneACCESS, and TCRdb retained only in-frame sequences with V and J called. Part of the clones is not carried over; for the studies checked, unresolved V genes explain less than half of this, and the remainder is unexplained. That table supplies the V and J calls and clone size; D and trimming were determined from the DNA. In this sample the table shows 90,000 to 150,000 clones, more than 70% of which occur a single time. Roughly 15% of the sample is held by the ten biggest clonotypes.

These data belong to a study of cytomegalovirus exposure and HLA in healthy donors (dated by TCRdb to about 2017). With regard to the full study: An earlier analysis of more than 550 of the donors reported 250 to 300 Gb of sequence data and 95 million to 120 million unique TCR beta sequences obtained from 180 million or so T cells. An early release that covered 500 to 800 HLA-typed donors contained around 300 gigabases of sequencing data and roughly 84 million unique TCR sequences. Of the roughly 410 genotyped donors, 65% to 90% were placed in the genetic ancestry cluster associated with self-reported Caucasian donors. The study aimed to test whether cataloging public T cell receptors could reveal signatures of past pathogen exposure. The study profiled the T cell repertoires of 666 subjects by immunosequencing and related them to cytomegalovirus serostatus. Besides the first cohort of approximately 710 subjects, a separate validation cohort made up of roughly 120 different subjects was used. The study combined high-throughput TCR immunosequencing, statistical association of individual TCRs with disease status, and machine learning to predict cytomegalovirus infection status. A later analysis re-examined previously published TCR beta repertoires from hundreds of donors and added high-resolution HLA genotyping to investigate patterns of TCR occurrence. In the later analysis, no new phenotypic data were used to find candidate immune exposures; instead, reliance was placed on TCR beta sequences and their occurrence across donors. To decide whether each TCR beta V gene segment behaved as functional or pseudogenic, an earlier analysis of some 580 of the donors relied on high-throughput TCR beta sequencing. Donor age, sex, ethnicity and CMV serostatus were compiled together with the repertoire data. In a later genetic analysis, genome-wide SNP genotypes for about 65% of the roughly 700 donors were used, and that subset was treated as a discovery cohort. All discovery cohort repertoires had been generated on a single sequencing platform. HLA typing covered class I and class II loci at four-digit resolution. Typing coverage varied by locus: about 620-630 donors for A, B, C, DRB1 and DQB1; more than 500 for DQA1; some 610 for DPA1; approximately 470 for DPB1. A handful of DR-DQ haplotypes were treated as single units for association and clustering because of strong linkage in the cohort. Among some 400 genotyped donors of the cohort, an average of approximately 240,000 unique TCR beta nucleotide sequences was sequenced per donor, of which about 19% were non-productive.

General findings and caveats noted by the study authors: A total of 150 to 200 TCR beta chains were listed by the study as associated with cytomegalovirus. Because some donors lacked HLA typing at each locus, the association tests relied only on the typed subset. An association between a missense DCLRE1C variant and V-gene and J-gene trimming of TCR beta chains was found in a later genetic analysis and replicated in an independent cohort. A further reported finding was that TCR beta sequences accurately predicted the HLA-A and HLA-B alleles for most subjects in the first cohort. The sequencing pipeline was judged likely to have produced a cluster of highly shared sequence variants as a technical artifact. Most CMV-associated TCR beta chains appeared to be HLA-restricted in a later analysis, and the HLA associations seemed to be driven largely by CMV exposure. In a later analysis, TCR association rates were found to vary across HLA loci, with the most associated TCRs seen for DRB1 alleles and the fewest for HLA-C alleles. Immune exposure information for the cohort was limited to CMV serostatus. In an earlier analysis of approximately 600 of the donors, most TCR beta V segments were observed in productive rearrangements about 87% or about 30% of the time, broadly matching IMGT annotations. Sequencing depth was assumed to be roughly uniform across donors in the presence/absence analyses, though that assumption may not hold. The classifier was reported to diagnose cytomegalovirus status with high specificity and sensitivity in both the original cohort and the validation cohort. In a later analysis, several top co-occurrence clusters were reported to appear linked to parvovirus B19, influenza, CMV and Epstein-Barr virus. A later analysis associated 15,000 to 20,000 TCR beta sequences with specific HLA alleles at a false discovery rate of 0.05. Compared with equally common non-associated chains, HLA-associated TCR beta chains in a later analysis were more clonally expanded and had lower generation probabilities. The 87-base-pair reads could not distinguish some IMGT-functional V segments, including TRBV6-2 and TRBV6-3, so those segments were excluded. Because counts were too low, about 17 rarely observed V segments, including chromosome 9 orphons, were excluded from the earlier analysis of 587 of the donors. In this cohort, only TCR beta chains were sequenced, and detectable features were limited by the absence of alpha or paired-chain data. In vitro tests confirmed that a few of the cytomegalovirus-associated TCR beta chains recognize cytomegalovirus antigens. It was suggested by the authors that the approach could potentially be generalized to other disease states and immunological phenotypes. When HLA alleles, especially DR and DQ, strongly co-occurred, TCR associations were difficult to assign to individual alleles. Linkage disequilibrium might explain the correlated functional status among segregating V segments, but an unknown experimental factor could not be ruled out. Across donors, most TCR sequences were observed very rarely, whereas some public TCRs were present in many individuals. In a later genetic analysis, fewer N-insertions in productive TCRs were reported among donors in an Asian-associated ancestry cluster than the approximately 630-donor mean.

Per the germline V gene, SGHTA is the CDR1 and FQGNSA is the CDR2. V is shortened by 5 bases, J by 1 base, and the region joining them spans 19 bases. The CDR3 runs 17 residues from the cysteine to the phenylalanine. Of all the DNA, just the CDR3 is kept, 51 bases in frame from base 1. Here the chain combines TRBV7-2 and TRBJ2-3; TRBD2 is a possible D gene, resting on 5 matching bases. The sample taken for sequencing was PBMCs. The clonotype comes from a man aged 50 or older in good health and CMV-seropositive. This receptor has the CDR3 CASSEYPRGTRTDTQYF. The DNA reads as follows: TGTGCCAGCAGCGAATACCCACGGGGAACACGCACAGATACGCAGTATTTT.